The clone carrying this TCR beta chain has a count of ten or more. Its antigen is still unknown. The data originate from a study of T-cell memory formation after mild COVID-19. In the study overall: TCR clusters mostly belonged to single donors. Whole-study results and caveats: Contracting clones from day 15 to 85 showed balanced CD4/CD8; later expanders favored CD4+.

After 5'RACE with constant-segment primers, TCR alpha and TCR beta cDNA libraries carrying sample barcodes and UMIs were obtained. TCRdb itself ran the 5' RACE reads through MiXCR, one entry per CDR3 protein. The sample holds under 450,000 distinct CDR3 sequences; approximately 15% are singletons and the top ten take around a fifth. The CDR3 runs to 13 residues. The germline V gene encodes CDR1 MDHEN and CDR2 SYDVKM. Trimming took 10 bases from V and 0 from J, leaving 12 bases between them. The sequenced material came from PBMCs or a T cell subset sorted from them (not recorded which). This clonotype was sampled from a man aged 18-30 years who had mild COVID-19 (a few samples of this study predate the infection). Cell type and time point are not known. V and J are TRBV28 and TRBJ2-5, with D maybe TRBD2 (6 bases). The CDR3 sequence is CAIGIADQETQYF. The CDR3, as DNA: TGTGCCATCGGAATAGCGGACCAAGAGACCCAGTACTTC.